A single sample gave rise to the 10 T cell receptor beta chains below, sequenced in a study of T cell changes during pregnancy in multiple sclerosis. Clones were read by immunoSEQ multiplex PCR, and TCRdb kept only the in-frame ones, dropping some. The table includes roughly 12,000 clones, approximately 88% detected once. This specimen consisted of CD8+ T cells from peripheral blood mononuclear cells, obtained after pregnancy. The receptors were sampled from a female donor in good health, enrolled as a control in a pregnancy study.

The chain joins TRBV6-4 to TRBJ2-1; 11 bases are shared with TRBD2. The germline CDR1 and CDR2 sequences are MRHNA and SNTAGT. Losses at the gene ends were 6 bases for V and 6 bases for J; bases not matched to a gene: 7. The CDR3 loop spans 15 amino acids. The CDR3 DNA sequence: TGTGCCAGCAGCGATACTAGCGGGAGTGTCAATGAGCAGTTCTTC. This encodes CASSDTSGSVNEQFF.

The V gene is TRBV18, the J gene TRBJ2-1; 9 nucleotides line up with TRBD1. In germline, CDR1 is KGHSH, CDR2 LQKENI. CDR3 size: 15 residues. J gave up 7 bases and V 6 bases, and 10 bases lay outside the gene matches. DNA for the CDR3: TGTGCCAGCTCCTTGGGACAGGGTGCCCCAAATGAGCAGTTCTTC. This translates into CASSLGQGAPNEQFF.

The rearrangement joins TRBV30 to TRBJ2-2; D is uncertain. Germline values: CDR1 GTSNPN, CDR2 SVGIG (reference sequence). This CDR3 is 12 amino acids long. V was trimmed by 3 bases and J by 7 bases, leaving 9 bases between them. CDR3 amino acids: CAWRADSGELFF. For the CDR3, the DNA is TGTGCCTGGAGGGCGGATAGCGGGGAGCTGTTTTTT.

The rearrangement uses TRBV5-6 and TRBJ2-1; 8 bases line up with TRBD2. J gave up 0 bases and V 4 bases, and 12 bases lay outside the gene matches. The CDR3 covers 18 residues. In germline, CDR1 is SGHDT, CDR2 YYEEEE. CDR3: CASSRQSGGLSSYNEQFF. DNA for the CDR3: TGTGCCAGCAGCCGACAAAGCGGGGGCCTGAGCTCCTACAATGAGCAGTTCTTC.

V is TRBV14 and J is TRBJ2-1; 16 nucleotides agree with TRBD2. The CDR3 sequence is 18 residues long. CDR1 SGHDN and CDR2 FVKESK come from the germline V gene. V gave up 1 base and J gave up 9 bases; unmatched junction bases: 9. The CDR3 region is CASSQGPGLAGGLVEQFF. The CDR3 region has the DNA TGTGCCAGCAGCCAAGGACCGGGACTAGCGGGGGGGCTGGTTGAGCAGTTCTTC.

This clone was found a few times. The chain recombines TRBV19 with TRBJ1-1; TRBD1 aligns across 10 bases. V shed 7 bases and J 5 bases; nucleotides not matched to a gene: 1. In germline, CDR1 is LNHDA, CDR2 SQIVND (reference sequence). CDR3 length: 12 residues. Here the CDR3 DNA reads TGTGCCAGTAAGGGACAGGGGACTGAAGCTTTCTTT. It yields the protein CASKGQGTEAFF.

The chain uses TRBV19 and TRBJ2-7; 7 nucleotides line up with TRBD1. With 6 bases clipped from V and 2 bases from J, the junction kept 10 bases outside the gene matches. The CDR3 sequence is 15 residues long. Germline CDR1 is LNHDA and CDR2 is SQIVND (reference sequence). CDR3 amino acids: CASSEDRDVTYEQYF. DNA of the CDR3: TGTGCCAGTAGCGAAGACAGGGATGTCACCTACGAGCAGTACTTC. Together with reference TRBV19 and TRBJ2-7, the CDR3 gives the full variable domain: DGGITQSPKYLFRKEGQNVTLSCEQNLNHDAMYWYRQDPGQGLRLIYYSQIVNDFQKGDIAEGYSVSREKKESFPLTVTSAQKNPTAFYLCASSEDRDVTYEQYFGPGTRLTVT.

The chain couples TRBV4-3 to TRBJ1-5; 8 nucleotides line up with TRBD1. The CDR3 is 14 amino acids. Germline V gene data show CDR1 as LGHNA and CDR2 as YSLEER. The trim removed 0 bases at V and 5 bases at J, leaving 0 bases unmatched. The CDR3 is CASSQETGDQPQHF. In nucleotides, the CDR3 is TGCGCCAGCAGCCAAGAGACAGGGGATCAGCCCCAGCATTTT.

CDR3 nucleotides: TGTGCCAGCAGCCCACGGACAGGCCCCACTGGAAACACCATATATTTT. It specifies CASSPRTGPTGNTIYF. The chain joins TRBV7-9 to TRBJ1-3; 7 bases align to TRBD1. The CDR3 is 16 amino acids. CDR1 SEHNR and CDR2 FQNEAQ come from the germline V gene (reference sequence). The V and J ends lost 5 bases and 2 bases, in that order; junction bases with no gene match: 9. Looking up the rest from reference TRBV7-9 and TRBJ1-3 gives the full variable domain: DTGVSQNPRHKITKRGQNVTFRCDPISEHNRLYWYRQTLGQGPEFLTYFQNEAQLEKSRLLSDRFSAERPKGSFSTLEIQRTEQGDSAMYLCASSPRTGPTGNTIYFGEGSWLTVV.

J is TRBJ2-1 and V is TRBV7-8, with D possibly being TRBD1 (6 bases). V was shortened by 5 bases and J by 5 bases, with 7 bases between the two germline ends. The CDR3 length is 12 residues. The V gene's germline CDR1 is SGHVS and CDR2 FQNEAQ. The DNA of the CDR3 is TGTGCCAGCAGCCCAGGGGACAATGAGCAGTTCTTC. This gives the protein CASSPGDNEQFF.